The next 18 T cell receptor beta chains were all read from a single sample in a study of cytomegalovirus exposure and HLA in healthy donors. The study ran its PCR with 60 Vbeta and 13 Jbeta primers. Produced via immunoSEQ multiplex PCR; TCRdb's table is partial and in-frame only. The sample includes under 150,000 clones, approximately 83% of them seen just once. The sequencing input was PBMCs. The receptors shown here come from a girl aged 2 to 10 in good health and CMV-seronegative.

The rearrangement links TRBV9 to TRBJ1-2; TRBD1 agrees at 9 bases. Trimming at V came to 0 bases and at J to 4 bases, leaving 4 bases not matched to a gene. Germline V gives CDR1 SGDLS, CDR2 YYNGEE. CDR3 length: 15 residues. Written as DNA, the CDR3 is TGTGCCAGCAGCGTAGCTGCGGACAGGGGCTATGGCTACACCTTC. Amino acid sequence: CASSVAADRGYGYTF.

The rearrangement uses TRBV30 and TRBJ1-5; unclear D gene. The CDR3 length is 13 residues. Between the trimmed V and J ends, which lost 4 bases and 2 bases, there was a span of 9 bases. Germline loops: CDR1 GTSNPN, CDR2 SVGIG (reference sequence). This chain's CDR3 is CAWTGLGNQPQHF. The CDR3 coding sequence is TGTGCCTGGACAGGTCTGGGCAATCAGCCCCAGCATTTT.

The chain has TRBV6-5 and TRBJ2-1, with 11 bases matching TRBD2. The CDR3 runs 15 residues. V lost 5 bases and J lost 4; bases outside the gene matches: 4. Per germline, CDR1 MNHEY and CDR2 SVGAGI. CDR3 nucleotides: TGTGCCAGCAGTCCGGGGACTAGCGGTTACAATGAGCAGTTCTTC. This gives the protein CASSPGTSGYNEQFF.

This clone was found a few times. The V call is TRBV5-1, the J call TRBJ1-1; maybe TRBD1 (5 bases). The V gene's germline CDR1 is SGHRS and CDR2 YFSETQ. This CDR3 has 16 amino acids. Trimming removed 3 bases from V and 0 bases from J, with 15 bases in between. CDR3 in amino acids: CASSSGLGRVNTEAFF. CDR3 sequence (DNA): TGCGCCAGCAGCTCGGGCCTTGGCAGGGTGAACACTGAAGCTTTCTTT.

CDR3 DNA sequence: TGCAGCGCCGGATGGACAGGGAGGCGAGTAGAGCAGTACTTC. Translating gives CSAGWTGRRVEQYF. This chain links TRBV29-1 with TRBJ2-7, with 8 positions matching TRBD1. V lost 7 bases, J lost 7 bases, and 15 bases stayed unmatched. The V gene's germline CDR1 is SQVTM and CDR2 ANQGSEA. The CDR3 is 14 amino acids.

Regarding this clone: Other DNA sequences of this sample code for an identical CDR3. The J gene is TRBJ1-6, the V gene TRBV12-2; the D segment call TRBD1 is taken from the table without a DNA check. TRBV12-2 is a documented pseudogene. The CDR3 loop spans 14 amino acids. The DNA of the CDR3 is TGCGCAAGTCGCTTAGCAGGGGGAAGTTCACCCCTCCACTTT. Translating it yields CASRLAGGSSPLHF.

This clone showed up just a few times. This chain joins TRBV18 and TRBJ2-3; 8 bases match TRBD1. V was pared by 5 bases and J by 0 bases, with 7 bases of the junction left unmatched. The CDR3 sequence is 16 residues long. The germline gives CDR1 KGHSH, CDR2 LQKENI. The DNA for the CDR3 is TGTGCCAGCTCAGCCGACAGGGGCCTCAGCACAGATACGCAGTATTTT. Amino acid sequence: CASSADRGLSTDTQYF.

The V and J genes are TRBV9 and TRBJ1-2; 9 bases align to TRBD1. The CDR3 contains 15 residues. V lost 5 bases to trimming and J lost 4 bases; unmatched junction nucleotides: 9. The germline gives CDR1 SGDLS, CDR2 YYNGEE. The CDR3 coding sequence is TGTGCCAGCAGTACCGGGACAGGGAATCTCTATGGCTACACCTTC. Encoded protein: CASSTGTGNLYGYTF.

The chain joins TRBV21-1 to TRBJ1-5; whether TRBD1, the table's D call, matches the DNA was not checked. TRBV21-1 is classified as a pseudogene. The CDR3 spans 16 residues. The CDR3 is CASSKEARQRNQPQHF. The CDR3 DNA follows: TGTGCCAGCAGCAAAGAGGCTAGACAGCGTAATCAGCCCCAGCATTTT.

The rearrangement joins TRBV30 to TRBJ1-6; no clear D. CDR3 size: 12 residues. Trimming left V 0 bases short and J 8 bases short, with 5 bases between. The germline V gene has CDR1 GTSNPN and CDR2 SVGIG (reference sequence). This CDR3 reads CAWSVLYSPLHF. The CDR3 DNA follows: TGTGCCTGGAGTGTCCTGTATTCACCCCTCCACTTT.

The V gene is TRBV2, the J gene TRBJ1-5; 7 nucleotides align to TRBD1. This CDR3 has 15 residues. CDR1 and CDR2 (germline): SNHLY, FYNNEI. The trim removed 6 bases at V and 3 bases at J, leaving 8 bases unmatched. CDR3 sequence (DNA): TGTGCCAGCAGGTTGACAGGGACCTCCAATCAGCCCCAGCATTTT. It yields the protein CASRLTGTSNQPQHF.

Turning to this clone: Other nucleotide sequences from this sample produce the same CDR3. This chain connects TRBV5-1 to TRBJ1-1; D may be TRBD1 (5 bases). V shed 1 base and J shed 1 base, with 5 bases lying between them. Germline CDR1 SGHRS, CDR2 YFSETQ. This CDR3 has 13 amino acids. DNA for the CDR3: TGCGCCAGCAGCTTGACAGGGAACACTGAAGCTTTCTTT. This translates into CASSLTGNTEAFF.

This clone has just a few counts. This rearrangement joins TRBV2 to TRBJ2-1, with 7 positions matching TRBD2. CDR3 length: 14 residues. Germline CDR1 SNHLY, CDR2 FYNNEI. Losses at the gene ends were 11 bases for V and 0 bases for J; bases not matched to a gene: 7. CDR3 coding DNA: TGTGCCGGCGGACTAGGGAGCTCCTACAATGAGCAGTTCTTC. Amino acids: CAGGLGSSYNEQFF.

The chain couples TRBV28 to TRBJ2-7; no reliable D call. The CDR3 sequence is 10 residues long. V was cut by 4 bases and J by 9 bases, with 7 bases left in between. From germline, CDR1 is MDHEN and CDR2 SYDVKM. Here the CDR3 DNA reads TGTGCCAGCAGTTATACGGGGCAGTACTTC. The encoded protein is CASSYTGQYF.

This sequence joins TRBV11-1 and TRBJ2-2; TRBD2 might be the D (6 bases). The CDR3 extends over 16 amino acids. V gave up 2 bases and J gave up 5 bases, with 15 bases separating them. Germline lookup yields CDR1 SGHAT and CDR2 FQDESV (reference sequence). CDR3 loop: CASSLNPGTQTGELFF. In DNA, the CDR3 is TGTGCCAGCAGCTTAAATCCCGGGACTCAAACCGGGGAGCTGTTTTTT.

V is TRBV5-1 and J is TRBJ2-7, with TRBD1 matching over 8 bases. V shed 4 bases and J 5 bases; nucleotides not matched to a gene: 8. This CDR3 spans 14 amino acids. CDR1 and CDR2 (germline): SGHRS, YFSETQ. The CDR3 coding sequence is TGCGCCAGCAGCCCGAGGACAGGGTCCCACGAGCAGTACTTC. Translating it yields CASSPRTGSHEQYF.

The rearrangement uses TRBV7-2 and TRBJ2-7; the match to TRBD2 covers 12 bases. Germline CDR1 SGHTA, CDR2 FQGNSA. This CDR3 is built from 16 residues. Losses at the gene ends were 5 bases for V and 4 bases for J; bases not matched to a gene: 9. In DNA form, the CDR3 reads TGTGCCAGCAGCGTATCGACTAGCGGGGGCTCATACGAGCAGTACTTC. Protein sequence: CASSVSTSGGSYEQYF.

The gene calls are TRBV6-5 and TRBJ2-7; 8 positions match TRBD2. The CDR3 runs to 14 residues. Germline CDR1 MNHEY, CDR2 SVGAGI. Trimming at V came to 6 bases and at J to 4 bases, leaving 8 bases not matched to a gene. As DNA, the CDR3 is TGTGCCAGCAGCTTTCTAGCGGGTACATACGAGCAGTACTTC. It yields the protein CASSFLAGTYEQYF.